One sample yielded the 9 T cell receptor beta chains listed below, sequenced in a study of blood T cell repertoires in COVID-19. Assay used: immunoSEQ multiplex PCR; TCRdb lists only in-frame clones, some missing. Of some 190,000 clones in the sample, approximately 85% are singletons; the top ten hold around 5.7%. Sample: PBMCs or T cells enriched from blood (not recorded which). The receptors stem from a man aged 35 to 55 with acute COVID-19.

The chain recombines TRBV7-9 with TRBJ1-4; possibly TRBD1 for D (5 bases). The V and J ends lost 8 bases and 0 bases respectively, with 7 bases between them. Germline lookup yields CDR1 SEHNR and CDR2 FQNEAQ (reference sequence). The CDR3 has 13 residues. The CDR3 protein is CASGHTTNEKLFF. CDR3 in DNA: TGTGCCAGCGGACATACAACTAATGAAAAACTGTTTTTT.

The chain carries TRBV2 and TRBJ1-5, with D maybe TRBD1 (5 bases). The CDR3 has 15 amino acids. Trimming cost V 4 bases and J 5 bases, with 15 bases left between them. The germline CDR1 and CDR2 sequences are SNHLY and FYNNEI. The CDR3 sequence: CASSGGGGVHQPQHF. The CDR3, as DNA: TGTGCCAGCAGTGGGGGAGGAGGGGTCCATCAGCCCCAGCATTTT.

The rearrangement uses TRBV28 and TRBJ1-1, with TRBD1 matching over 8 bases. J gave up 0 bases and V 5 bases, and 11 bases lay outside the gene matches. Germline-derived CDR1 and CDR2 are MDHEN and SYDVKM. The CDR3 length is 17 residues. The CDR3 DNA reads as TGTGCCAGCAGTCCGGCGCAGGGGGCCGTCATGAACACTGAAGCTTTCTTT. Its protein is CASSPAQGAVMNTEAFF.

The chain uses TRBV4-3 and TRBJ2-1; 12 positions agree with TRBD2. CDR1 LGHNA and CDR2 YSLEER come from the germline V gene. The CDR3 consists of 19 residues. J lost 5 bases, V lost 2 bases, and 13 bases had no gene match. DNA for the CDR3: TGCGCCAGCAGCCAATTACGTGGGATGGGACTAGCGGGCCACAATGAGCAGTTCTTC. Translation gives CASSQLRGMGLAGHNEQFF.

The chain uses TRBV6-2 or TRBV6-3 and TRBJ2-1; 7 bases are shared with TRBD2. Per germline, CDR1 MNHEY and CDR2 SVGEGT. V was clipped by 5 bases and J by 4 bases; unmatched bases: 11. The CDR3 contains 16 residues. CDR3 region: CASSKKDSGRYNEQFF. The CDR3 bases are TGTGCCAGCAGTAAGAAAGATAGCGGGCGGTACAATGAGCAGTTCTTC.

The rearrangement joins TRBV15 to TRBJ2-1, with TRBD1 matching over 11 bases. V dropped 0 bases and J dropped 9; count of bases not matched to a gene: 10. Germline V CDR1 and CDR2: LNHNV, YYDKDF (reference sequence). This CDR3 is built from 17 residues. This CDR3 reads CATSRELSGTGGGEQFF. Here the CDR3 DNA reads TGTGCCACCAGCAGAGAACTGAGTGGGACAGGGGGTGGTGAGCAGTTCTTC.

The V and J genes are TRBV7-9 and TRBJ1-1; D not certain. V lost 2 bases and J 4 bases, leaving 5 bases between the germline ends. CDR3 length equals 12 residues. Per the germline V gene, CDR1 is SEHNR and CDR2 is FQNEAQ (reference sequence). DNA of the CDR3: TGTGCCAGCAGCTTACATAGCACTGAAGCTTTCTTT. It is translated as CASSLHSTEAFF.

The chain uses TRBV19 and TRBJ2-3, with 7 bases that match TRBD2. J lost 0 bases, V lost 1 base, and 4 bases had no gene match. There are 16 residues in the CDR3. Germline V gene lookup returns CDR1 LNHDA and CDR2 SQIVND (reference sequence). This CDR3 reads CASSIGRAGSTDTQYF. CDR3 DNA sequence: TGTGCCAGTAGTATAGGAAGAGCGGGAAGCACAGATACGCAGTATTTT.

This sequence joins TRBV27 and TRBJ2-7, with TRBD2 matching 9 bases. CDR3 size: 15 residues. Germline-derived CDR1 and CDR2 are MNHEY and SMNVEV (reference sequence). V lost 0 bases to trimming and J lost 3 bases; unmatched junction nucleotides: 3. CDR3 amino acids: CASSLSLAGNYEQYF. CDR3 sequence (DNA): TGTGCCAGCAGTTTATCCCTAGCGGGAAACTACGAGCAGTACTTC.